The 11 T cell receptor beta chains below all came from one sample that was sequenced in a study of blood T cell repertoires in COVID-19. This table comes from immunoSEQ multiplex PCR, and its TCRdb copy is limited to in-frame clones, with some not included. The profile shows 75,000 to 80,000 clones, 75% to 90% of them singletons. The specimen sequenced was peripheral blood. These receptors were taken from a human donor in a cohort sampled during active COVID-19.

The rearrangement joins TRBV10-2 to TRBJ2-2, with D uncertain. Deletions cut 3 bases from V and 0 bases from J, with 11 bases between. The CDR3 loop spans 16 amino acids. The germline V gene encodes CDR1 WSHSY and CDR2 SAAADI. CDR3 protein: CASSDLGSSNTGELFF. Written as DNA, the CDR3 is TGCGCCAGCAGTGACCTGGGCAGTTCGAACACCGGGGAGCTGTTTTTT.

The genes are TRBV10-3 and TRBJ1-1; 10 positions agree with TRBD1. Germline V CDR1 and CDR2: ENHRY, SYGVKD. The CDR3 totals 14 residues. Trimming removed 7 bases from V and 6 bases from J; junction bases left unmatched: 8. CDR3 amino acids: CAITGTGVGAEAFF. The DNA of the CDR3 is TGTGCCATCACTGGGACAGGGGTTGGCGCTGAAGCTTTCTTT.

The V gene is TRBV3-1 (or the pseudogene TRBV3-2), the J gene TRBJ1-4; D unclear. CDR3 size: 12 residues. The germline V and J ends were trimmed by 3 bases and 7 bases, with 6 bases remaining between them. Germline CDR1 is LGHDT and CDR2 is YNNKEL (reference sequence). CDR3 DNA sequence: TGTGCCAGCAGCCATAGAAGTGAAAAACTGTTTTTT. Translating it yields CASSHRSEKLFF.

The chain employs TRBV6-5 and TRBJ2-3, with a possible D match to TRBD1 (5 bases). V lost 4 bases, J lost 2 bases, and 13 bases lay in between. This CDR3 contains 15 residues. Germline CDR1 MNHEY, CDR2 SVGAGI. The CDR3 nucleotides read TGTGCCAGCAGTTCCAATGGCAGGGTCACAGATACGCAGTATTTT. It translates to CASSSNGRVTDTQYF.

The chain combines TRBV28 with TRBJ1-3; no clear D gene. V was cut by 2 bases and J by 4 bases, with 15 bases left in between. Germline lookup yields CDR1 MDHEN and CDR2 SYDVKM. The CDR3 spans 16 residues. CDR3 region: CASSLGNLAGGNTIYF. The CDR3 DNA is TGTGCCAGCAGTTTAGGCAACCTGGCAGGAGGAAACACCATATATTTT.

The chain uses TRBV4-3 and TRBJ1-5; the match to TRBD1 covers 8 bases. The germline V gene encodes CDR1 LGHNA and CDR2 YSLEER. This CDR3 spans 17 amino acids. J gave up 7 bases and V 0 bases, and 11 bases lay outside the gene matches. The CDR3 is CASSQDPPQGDWQPQHF. For the CDR3, the DNA is TGCGCCAGCAGCCAAGATCCTCCACAGGGGGATTGGCAGCCCCAGCATTTT.

J is TRBJ2-5 and V is TRBV29-1; D unclear. V was pared by 4 bases and J by 5 bases, with 11 bases between. This CDR3 comprises 12 residues. CDR1 SQVTM and CDR2 ANQGSEA come from the germline V gene. The CDR3, as DNA: TGCAGCGTTGGTTTCAGTTTGGAGACCCAGTACTTC. Protein: CSVGFSLETQYF.

V usage is TRBV10-2 and J usage is TRBJ1-1; 7 bases are a match to TRBD1. The junction had 5 bases not matched to a gene; V was cut back by 5 bases and J by 11 bases. CDR1 and CDR2 from the germline V gene are WSHSY and SAAADI. This CDR3 comprises 11 residues. The chain's CDR3 is CASSTGTEAFF. The CDR3 coding sequence is TGCGCCAGCAGTACCGGGACAGAGGCTTTCTTT.

V is TRBV19 and J is TRBJ2-1; TRBD2 agrees at 8 bases. Germline-derived CDR1 and CDR2 are LNHDA and SQIVND (reference sequence). The V segment lost 10 bases and the J segment 5 bases; nucleotides outside the gene matches: 10. The CDR3 has 14 residues. CDR3 amino acids: CAIGRGLGNNEQFF. Here the CDR3 DNA reads TGTGCCATCGGGAGGGGCCTAGGTAACAATGAGCAGTTCTTC.

The DNA of the CDR3 is TGTGCCAGCAGCCCTTTCGGGGACTATTCCGAGCAGTACTTC. This gives the protein CASSPFGDYSEQYF. This rearrangement joins TRBV4-2 to TRBJ2-7; 7 bases match TRBD2. V trimming: 4 bases; J trimming: 6 bases; junction bases outside the gene matches: 9. CDR1 and CDR2 from the germline V gene are LGHNA and YNFKEQ. This CDR3 has 14 residues.

As DNA, the CDR3 is TGTGCCACCAGCGAAACTCGCGGGGGCTATCAGCCCCAGCATTTT. Protein sequence: CATSETRGGYQPQHF. V gene TRBV15 combines with J gene TRBJ1-5, with D maybe TRBD1 (6 bases). V shed 5 bases and J shed 5 bases, with 16 bases lying between them. The CDR3 is 15 amino acids. Germline V CDR1 and CDR2: LNHNV, YYDKDF (reference sequence).